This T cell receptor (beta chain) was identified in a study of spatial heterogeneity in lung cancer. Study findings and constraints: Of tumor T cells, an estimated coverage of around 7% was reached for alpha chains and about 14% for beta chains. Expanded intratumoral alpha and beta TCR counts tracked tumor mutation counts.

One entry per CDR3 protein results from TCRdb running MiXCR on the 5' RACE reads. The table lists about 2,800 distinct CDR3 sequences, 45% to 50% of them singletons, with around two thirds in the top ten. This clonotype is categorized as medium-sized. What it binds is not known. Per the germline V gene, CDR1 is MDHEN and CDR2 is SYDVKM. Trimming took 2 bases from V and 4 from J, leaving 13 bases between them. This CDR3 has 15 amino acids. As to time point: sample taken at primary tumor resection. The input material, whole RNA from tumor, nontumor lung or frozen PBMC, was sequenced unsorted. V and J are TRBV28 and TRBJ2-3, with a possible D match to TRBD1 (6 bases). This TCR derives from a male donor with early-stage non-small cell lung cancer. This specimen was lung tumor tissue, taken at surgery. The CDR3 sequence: CASSLTGMWADTQYF. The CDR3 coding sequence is TGTGCCAGCAGTTTAACAGGGATGTGGGCAGATACGCAGTATTTT.